This T cell receptor (beta chain) was recorded in a study of blood T cell repertoires in COVID-19. Turning to the study itself: Samples taken during acute and convalescent COVID-19 were collected in the United States, Italy and Spain. Sources were T cells, B-cell-depleted T cells, or PBMCs; the material itself was cDNA or gDNA.

From germline, CDR1 is WNHNN and CDR2 SYGVQD (reference sequence). The CDR3 length is 12 residues. With 5 bases clipped from V and 10 bases from J, the junction kept 7 bases outside the gene matches. Original processing methods: Cell counts per sample came from amplifying reference gene primers. Sequencing used immunoSEQ multiplex PCR; TCRdb keeps in-frame clones, though not all of them. V, J and clone size are taken as reported in that table, and D and trimming were inferred from the DNA itself. The sample lists about 370,000 clones; over 75% were seen once. What was sequenced was PBMCs or T cells enriched from blood (not recorded which). The chain employs TRBV10-1 and TRBJ1-1; 7 bases map to TRBD1. This TCR was sampled from a man between 18 and 29 years old who had recovered from COVID-19. CDR3 in DNA: TGCGCCAGCAGTCCTTCCAGGGGGACAGCTTTCTTT. It encodes CASSPSRGTAFF.